This paragraph covers one T cell receptor (beta chain) sequence. What it binds is not known. The data were produced by immunoSEQ multiplex PCR, yet TCRdb's version contains in-frame clones alone and is incomplete. This sample carries over 110,000 clones, 85% to 95% of them seen once, and the ten largest clones take approximately 5.3%. V lost 5 bases, J lost 6 bases, and 11 bases stayed unmatched. The CDR3 length is 16 residues. Germline CDR1 reads MNHNY; CDR2 reads SVGAGI (reference sequence). This record comes from a study of T cell responses to AZD1222 COVID-19 vaccine. Study-wide findings and caveats: Seropositive AZD1222 recipients at baseline numbered only five or six.

This chain links TRBV6-6 with TRBJ1-5; 9 bases fit TRBD1. The starting material was peripheral blood, obtained on day 0 of AZD1222 vaccination. The sequence was collected from an adult in good health. The CDR3 reads CASSPRLGQGTQPQHF. The CDR3 region has the DNA TGTGCCAGCAGTCCGAGACTGGGACAGGGAACTCAGCCCCAGCATTTT.